This T cell receptor beta chain was sequenced for a study of patients and donors after allogeneic stem cell transplantation. One entry per CDR3 protein, called by TCRdb with MiXCR from the RT-PCR reads. The table lists some 10,000 distinct CDR3 sequences, about 20% of them singletons. Trimming removed 6 bases at V and 6 bases at J, with 12 bases between. Germline V gene lookup returns CDR1 MNHEY and CDR2 SVGEGT. This CDR3 is built from 13 residues. Sequenced input: blood, either unsorted or a sorted T cell fraction (not recorded which). This receptor was taken from a human donor who was either an allogeneic HSCT recipient or a stem cell or donor lymphocyte infusion donor (not recorded which). It is not recorded whose cells these are; they may come from a transplant donor. The rearrangement joins TRBV6-2 or TRBV6-3 to TRBJ2-1; D is perhaps TRBD2 (6 bases). DNA of the CDR3: TGTGCCAGCAGCCCCGGACTAATCAATGAGCAGTTCTTC. Its translation is CASSPGLINEQFF.